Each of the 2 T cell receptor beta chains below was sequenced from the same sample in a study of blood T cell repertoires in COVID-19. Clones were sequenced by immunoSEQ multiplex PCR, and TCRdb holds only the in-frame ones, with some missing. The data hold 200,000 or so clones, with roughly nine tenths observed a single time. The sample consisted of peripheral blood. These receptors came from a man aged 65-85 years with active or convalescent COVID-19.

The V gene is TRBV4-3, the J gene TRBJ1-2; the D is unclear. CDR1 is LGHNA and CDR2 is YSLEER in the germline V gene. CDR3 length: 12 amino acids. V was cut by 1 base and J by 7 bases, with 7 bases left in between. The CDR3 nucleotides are TGCGCCAGCAGCCAAGGTTCCGGTGGCTACACCTTC. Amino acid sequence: CASSQGSGGYTF.

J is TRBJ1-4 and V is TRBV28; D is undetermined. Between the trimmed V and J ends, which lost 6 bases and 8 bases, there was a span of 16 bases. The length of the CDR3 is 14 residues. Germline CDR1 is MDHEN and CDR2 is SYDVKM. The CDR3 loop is CASRLGGRTEKLFF. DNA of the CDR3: TGTGCCAGCAGGCTTGGAGGGCGCACCGAAAAACTGTTTTTT.